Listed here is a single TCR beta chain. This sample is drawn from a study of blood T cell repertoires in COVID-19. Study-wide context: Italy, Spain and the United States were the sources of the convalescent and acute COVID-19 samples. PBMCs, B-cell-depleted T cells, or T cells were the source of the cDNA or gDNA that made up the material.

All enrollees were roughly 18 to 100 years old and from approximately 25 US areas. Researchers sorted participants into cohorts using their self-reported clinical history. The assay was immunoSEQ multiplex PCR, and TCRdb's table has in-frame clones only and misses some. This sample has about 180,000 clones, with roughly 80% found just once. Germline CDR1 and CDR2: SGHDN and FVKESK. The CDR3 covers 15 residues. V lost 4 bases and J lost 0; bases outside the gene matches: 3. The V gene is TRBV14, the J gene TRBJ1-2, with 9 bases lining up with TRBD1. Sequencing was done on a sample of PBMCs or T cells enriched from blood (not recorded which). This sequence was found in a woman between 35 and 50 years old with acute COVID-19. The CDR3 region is CASSLRDRANYGYTF. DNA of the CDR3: TGTGCCAGCAGCCTGAGGGACAGGGCTAACTATGGCTACACCTTC.